These 14 T cell receptor beta chains were sequenced from one sample in a study of vaccination and CD4 T cells after COVID-19 (dated by TCRdb to 2022 to 2024). Receptor amplification or capture employed PCR. The listed sequencing device is Illumina iSeq 100. DNA from cultured CD4+ T cells underwent TCR sequencing with the Oncomine TCR Beta short-read assay at the Johns Hopkins FTIC core. TCRdb handled the public reads itself, with Q25 trimming in fastp and clone calling in MiXCR, and kept productive beta chains. Entries that share a CDR3 protein sequence are merged under the most common genes and DNA. Here the sample has under 15,000 distinct CDR3 sequences; about three fifths occur a single time. The ten largest clones add up to approximately 22% of the sample. The sample's treatment or condition, from its label and the paper: 10-day PBMC culture with coronavirus spike peptide pools or control peptides (ViraFEST assay).

No cognate antigen is known for these TCRs. The sequencing input was CD4+ T cells from blood, cultured in vitro. Receptor source: a human donor who had recovered from COVID-19.

This clonotype was counted only a few times. The CDR3 DNA reads as TGCAGTGCTAGAGATCCCACTAGCGGGAACAATGAGCAGTTCTTC. It is translated as CSARDPTSGNNEQFF. The chain joins TRBV20-1 to TRBJ2-1; 10 bases are shared with TRBD2. This CDR3 contains 15 residues. CDR1 and CDR2 (germline): DFQATT, SNEGSKA (reference sequence). Germline trimming cut 0 bases from V and 5 bases from J; bases unmatched to any gene: 4.

The chain couples TRBV28 to TRBJ2-1; 7 positions match TRBD2. Looked up from germline, CDR1 is MDHEN and CDR2 is SYDVKM. The CDR3 covers 17 residues. V shed 6 bases, J shed 12 bases, and the junction held 23 bases outside the gene matches. In nucleotides, the CDR3 is TGTGCCAGCAGCGAACTCCACATGGCGGGAGTTACCCTCGGGCAGTTCTTC. It translates to CASSELHMAGVTLGQFF.

The chain has TRBV20-1 and TRBJ2-2, with TRBD1 identical over 7 bases. Trimming removed 3 bases from V and 2 bases from J; junction bases left unmatched: 9. CDR3 length: 16 residues. Germline assignment: CDR1 DFQATT and CDR2 SNEGSKA (reference sequence). The DNA for the CDR3 is TGCAGTGCTAGTCCTTCAGGGACAGCCAACACCGGGGAGCTGTTTTTT. This translates into CSASPSGTANTGELFF.

The rearrangement links TRBV20-1 to TRBJ2-6; 8 bases fit TRBD1. The junction had 9 bases not matched to a gene; V was cut back by 3 bases and J by 2 bases. Per the germline V gene, CDR1 is DFQATT and CDR2 is SNEGSKA (reference sequence). The CDR3 length is 17 residues. In nucleotides, the CDR3 is TGCAGTGCTAGTCTAGGACAGGGAATGACTGGGGCCAACGTCCTGACTTTC. It is translated as CSASLGQGMTGANVLTF.

The gene calls are TRBV5-1 and TRBJ1-6, with D uncertain. V lost 0 bases to trimming and J lost 6 bases, with 10 bases between them. Germline CDR1 SGHRS, CDR2 YFSETQ. CDR3 length equals 15 residues. In nucleotides, the CDR3 is TGCGCCAGCAGCTTGGACGGCACTCCTAATTCACCCCTCCACTTT. It yields the protein CASSLDGTPNSPLHF.

This chain links TRBV7-9 with TRBJ1-1; D unresolved. The CDR3 extends over 13 amino acids. CDR1 and CDR2 (germline): SEHNR, FQNEAQ (reference sequence). V shed 2 bases and J shed 0 bases, with 4 bases lying between them. CDR3 sequence (DNA): TGTGCCAGCAGCTTAATGCTGAACACTGAAGCTTTCTTT. Translation gives CASSLMLNTEAFF.

The chain couples TRBV6-1 to TRBJ2-7, with TRBD1 matching 8 bases. Germline CDR1 is MNHNS and CDR2 is SASEGT. V was clipped by 7 bases and J by 3 bases; unmatched bases: 2. This CDR3 has 12 amino acids. The CDR3, as DNA: TGTGCCAGCACCGGACAGGGCTACGAGCAGTACTTC. It encodes CASTGQGYEQYF.

V is TRBV10-3 and J is TRBJ1-5, with D perhaps matching TRBD1 (5 bases). V lost 0 bases and J 1 base, leaving 10 bases between the germline ends. The CDR3 loop spans 16 amino acids. Per the germline V gene, CDR1 is ENHRY and CDR2 is SYGVKD. As DNA, the CDR3 is TGTGCCATCAGTGAGTCGAGGGGCGGGAGCAATCAGCCCCAGCATTTT. Protein sequence: CAISESRGGSNQPQHF.

The genes are TRBV2 and TRBJ2-5; 9 bases match TRBD2. The CDR3 covers 13 residues. Germline V gene data show CDR1 as SNHLY and CDR2 as FYNNEI. J gave up 5 bases and V 4 bases, and 2 bases lay outside the gene matches. The CDR3 sequence is CASSGGRDETQYF. In DNA, the CDR3 is TGTGCCAGCAGTGGCGGGAGGGATGAGACCCAGTACTTC.

This clonotype appeared a single time. This chain joins TRBV20-1 and TRBJ2-3; D might be TRBD1 (6 bases). Per the germline V gene, CDR1 is DFQATT and CDR2 is SNEGSKA (reference sequence). V was trimmed by 5 bases and J by 2 bases, leaving 17 bases between them. This CDR3 region has 15 residues. This CDR3 is CSAVEADSPTDTQYF. The CDR3, as DNA: TGCAGTGCTGTCGAAGCGGACAGTCCCACAGATACGCAGTATTTT.

The chain is built from TRBV30 and TRBJ2-5; the D call may be TRBD1 or TRBD2 (5 bases each). V lost 4 bases to trimming and J lost 4 bases, with 16 bases between them. The CDR3 covers 14 residues. Germline V gene data show CDR1 as GTSNPN and CDR2 as SVGIG (reference sequence). The CDR3 region is CAWKSWGMGETQYF. CDR3 bases: TGTGCCTGGAAATCGTGGGGGATGGGAGAGACCCAGTACTTC.

The chain is built from TRBV27 and TRBJ2-5; D might be TRBD1 (5 bases). Germline loops: CDR1 MNHEY, CDR2 SMNVEV (reference sequence). V was pared by 5 bases and J by 2 bases, with 9 bases between. The CDR3 is 13 residues long. CDR3 sequence (DNA): TGTGCCAGCAGTAAGGACACACAAGAGACCCAGTACTTC. Protein: CASSKDTQETQYF.

The V and J genes are TRBV5-5 and TRBJ1-2, with a possible D match to TRBD1 (6 bases). This CDR3 has 14 residues. V lost 0 bases, J lost 4 bases, and 10 bases lay in between. Germline values: CDR1 SGHKS, CDR2 YYEKEE (reference sequence). CDR3 DNA: TGTGCCAGCAGCTTGGGGGGGCAGGGCTATGGCTACACCTTC. It codes for CASSLGGQGYGYTF.

J is TRBJ2-2 and V is TRBV4-2; 10 bases are a match to TRBD1. Germline loops: CDR1 LGHNA, CDR2 YNFKEQ. This CDR3 is 15 amino acids long. V lost 4 bases, J lost 4 bases, and 3 bases stayed unmatched. DNA for the CDR3: TGTGCCAGCAGCCGGGACAGGGGTGTCACCGGGGAGCTGTTTTTT. It translates to CASSRDRGVTGELFF.